This T cell receptor beta chain was recovered during a study of chronic HIV infection and antiretroviral therapy. Via MiXCR, TCRdb re-called the 5' RACE reads, giving one row per CDR3 protein. The sample has some 43,000 distinct CDR3 sequences; about a fifth are singletons. Per the germline V gene, CDR1 is MDHEN and CDR2 is SYDVKM. The CDR3 spans 17 residues. Unmatched junction bases numbered 10, after V lost 2 bases and J lost 1 base. The table lists this clonotype with a few counts. This receptor was obtained from an adult who had HIV and had not received antiretroviral therapy, or was an uninfected healthy control (not recorded which). Sequencing was carried out using peripheral blood. The chain uses TRBV28 and TRBJ2-5; 7 bases fit TRBD1. CDR3 sequence reads: CASSLPQGQRGQETQYF. For the CDR3, the DNA is TGTGCCAGCAGTTTACCCCAGGGACAGAGGGGCCAAGAGACCCAGTACTTC.